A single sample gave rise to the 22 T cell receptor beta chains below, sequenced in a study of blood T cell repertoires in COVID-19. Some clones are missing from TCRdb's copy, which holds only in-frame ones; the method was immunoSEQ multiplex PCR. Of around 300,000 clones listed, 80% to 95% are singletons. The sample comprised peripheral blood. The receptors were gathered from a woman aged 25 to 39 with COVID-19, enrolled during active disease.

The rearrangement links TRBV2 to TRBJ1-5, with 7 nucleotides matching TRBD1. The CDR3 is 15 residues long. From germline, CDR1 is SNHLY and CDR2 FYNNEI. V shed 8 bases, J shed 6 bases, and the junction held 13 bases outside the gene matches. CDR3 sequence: CASGRSRQGTQPQHF. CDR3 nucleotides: TGTGCCAGCGGCAGAAGTAGACAGGGAACTCAGCCCCAGCATTTT.

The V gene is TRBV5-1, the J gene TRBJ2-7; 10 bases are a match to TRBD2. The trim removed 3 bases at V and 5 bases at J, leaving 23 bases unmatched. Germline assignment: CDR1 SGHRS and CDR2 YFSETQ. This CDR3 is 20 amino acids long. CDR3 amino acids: CASSWPPGTRLGTSAHEQYF. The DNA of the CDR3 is TGCGCCAGCAGCTGGCCCCCCGGGACACGTCTTGGGACTAGCGCGCACGAGCAGTACTTC.

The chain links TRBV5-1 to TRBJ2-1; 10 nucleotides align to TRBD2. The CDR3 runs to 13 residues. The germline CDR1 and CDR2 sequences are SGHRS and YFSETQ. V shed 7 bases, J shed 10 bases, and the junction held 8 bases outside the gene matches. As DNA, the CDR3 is TGCGCCAGCGGGCTAGCGGGAGTTCCCGAGCAGTTCTTC. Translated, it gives CASGLAGVPEQFF.

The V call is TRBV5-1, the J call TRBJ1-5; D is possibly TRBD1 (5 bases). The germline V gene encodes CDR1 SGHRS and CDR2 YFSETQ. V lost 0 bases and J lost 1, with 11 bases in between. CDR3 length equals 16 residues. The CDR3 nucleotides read TGCGCCAGCAGCTTGGGCGGGGGGGGAAGCAATCAGCCCCAGCATTTT. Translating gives CASSLGGGGSNQPQHF.

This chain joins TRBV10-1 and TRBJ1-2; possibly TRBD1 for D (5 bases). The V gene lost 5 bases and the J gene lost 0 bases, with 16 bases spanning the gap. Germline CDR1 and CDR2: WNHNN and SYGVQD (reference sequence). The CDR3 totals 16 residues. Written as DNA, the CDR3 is TGCGCCAGCAGTCACCTTAAAGGGGATACTAACTATGGCTACACCTTC. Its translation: CASSHLKGDTNYGYTF.

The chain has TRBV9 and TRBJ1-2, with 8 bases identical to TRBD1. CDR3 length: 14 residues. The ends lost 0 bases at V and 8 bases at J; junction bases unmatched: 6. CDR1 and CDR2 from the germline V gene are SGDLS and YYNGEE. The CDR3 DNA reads TGTGCCAGCAGCGTAGCCGGGACAGGACTCGGCTACACCTTC. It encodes CASSVAGTGLGYTF.

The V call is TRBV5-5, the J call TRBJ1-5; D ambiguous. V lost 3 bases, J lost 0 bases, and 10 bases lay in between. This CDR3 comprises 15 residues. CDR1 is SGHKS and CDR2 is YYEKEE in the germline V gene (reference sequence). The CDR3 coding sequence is TGTGCCAGCAGCTGGACTGATTATAGCAATCAGCCCCAGCATTTT. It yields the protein CASSWTDYSNQPQHF.

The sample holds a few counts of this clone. The CDR3 nucleotides read TGTGCCACCAGCAGAACAGGGTACACTGAAGCTTTCTTT. Translation: CATSRTGYTEAFF. This sequence joins TRBV15 and TRBJ1-1; D may be TRBD1 (6 bases). Germline V lookup: CDR1 LNHNV, CDR2 YYDKDF (reference sequence). This CDR3 is 13 amino acids long. V was pared by 2 bases and J by 3 bases, with 7 bases between.

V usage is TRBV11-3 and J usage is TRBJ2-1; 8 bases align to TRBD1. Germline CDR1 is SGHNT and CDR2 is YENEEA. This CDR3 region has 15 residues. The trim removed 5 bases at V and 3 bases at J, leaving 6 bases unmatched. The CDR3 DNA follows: TGTGCCAGCAGCCCGCGACAGGGGTTCTACAATGAGCAGTTCTTC. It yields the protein CASSPRQGFYNEQFF.

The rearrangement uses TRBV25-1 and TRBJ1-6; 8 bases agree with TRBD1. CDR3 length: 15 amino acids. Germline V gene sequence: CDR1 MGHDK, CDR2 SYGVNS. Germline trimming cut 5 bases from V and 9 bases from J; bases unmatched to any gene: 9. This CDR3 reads CASSTWTGKGSPLHF. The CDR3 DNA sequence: TGTGCCAGCAGTACGTGGACAGGGAAGGGTTCACCCCTCCACTTT.

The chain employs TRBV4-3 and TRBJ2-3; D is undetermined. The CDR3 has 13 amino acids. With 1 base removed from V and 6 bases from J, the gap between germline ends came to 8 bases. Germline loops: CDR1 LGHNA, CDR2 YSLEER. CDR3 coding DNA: TGCGCCAGCAGCCAAGTCGCAGCGGATACGCAGTATTTT. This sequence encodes CASSQVAADTQYF.

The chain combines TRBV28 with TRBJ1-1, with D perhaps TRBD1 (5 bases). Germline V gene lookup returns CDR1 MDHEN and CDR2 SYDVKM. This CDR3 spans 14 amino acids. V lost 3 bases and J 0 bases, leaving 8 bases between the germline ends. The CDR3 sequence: CASSFRQMNTEAFF. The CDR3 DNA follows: TGTGCCAGCAGTTTTCGACAGATGAACACTGAAGCTTTCTTT.

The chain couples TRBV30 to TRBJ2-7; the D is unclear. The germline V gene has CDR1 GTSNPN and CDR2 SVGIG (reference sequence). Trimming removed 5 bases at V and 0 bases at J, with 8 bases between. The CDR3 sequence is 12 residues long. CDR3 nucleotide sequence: TGTGCCTGGGATTCCAGCTCCTACGAGCAGTACTTC. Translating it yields CAWDSSSYEQYF.

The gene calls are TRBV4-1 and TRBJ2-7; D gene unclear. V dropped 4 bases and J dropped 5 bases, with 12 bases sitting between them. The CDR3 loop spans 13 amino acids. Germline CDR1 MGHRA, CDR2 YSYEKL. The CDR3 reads CASSLEPGDEQYF. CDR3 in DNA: TGCGCCAGCAGCCTTGAACCAGGCGACGAGCAGTACTTC.

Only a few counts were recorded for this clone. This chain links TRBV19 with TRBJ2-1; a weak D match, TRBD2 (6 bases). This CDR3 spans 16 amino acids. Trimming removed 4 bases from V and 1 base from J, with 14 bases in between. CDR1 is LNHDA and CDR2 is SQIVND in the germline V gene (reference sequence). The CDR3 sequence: CASSTPGRLSYNEQFF. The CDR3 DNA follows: TGTGCCAGTAGTACCCCTGGGAGGTTATCCTACAATGAGCAGTTCTTC.

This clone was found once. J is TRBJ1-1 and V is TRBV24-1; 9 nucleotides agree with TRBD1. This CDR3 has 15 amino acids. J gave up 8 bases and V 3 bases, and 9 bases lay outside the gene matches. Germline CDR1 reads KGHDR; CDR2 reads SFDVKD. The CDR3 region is CATSDPGQGNKEAFF. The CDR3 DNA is TGTGCCACCAGTGATCCGGGACAGGGTAATAAGGAAGCTTTCTTT.

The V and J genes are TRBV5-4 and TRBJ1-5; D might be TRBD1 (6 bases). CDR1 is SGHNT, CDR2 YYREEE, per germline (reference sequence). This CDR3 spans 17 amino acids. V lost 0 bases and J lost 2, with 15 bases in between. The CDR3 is CASSLGTASRRNQPQHF. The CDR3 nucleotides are TGTGCCAGCAGCTTGGGGACAGCAAGTCGGCGCAATCAGCCCCAGCATTTT. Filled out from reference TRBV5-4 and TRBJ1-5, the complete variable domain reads ETGVTQSPTHLIKTRGQQVTLRCSSQSGHNTVSWYQQALGQGPQFIFQYYREEENGRGNFPPRFSGLQFPNYSSELNVNALELDDSALYLCASSLGTASRRNQPQHFGDGTRLSIL.

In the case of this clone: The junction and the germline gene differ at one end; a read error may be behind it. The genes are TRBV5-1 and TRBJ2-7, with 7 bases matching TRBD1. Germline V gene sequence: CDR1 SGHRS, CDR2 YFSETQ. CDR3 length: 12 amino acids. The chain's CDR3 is CASSLEGGATFF. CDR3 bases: TGCGCCAGCAGCTTGGAAGGGGGCGCGACCTTCTTC.

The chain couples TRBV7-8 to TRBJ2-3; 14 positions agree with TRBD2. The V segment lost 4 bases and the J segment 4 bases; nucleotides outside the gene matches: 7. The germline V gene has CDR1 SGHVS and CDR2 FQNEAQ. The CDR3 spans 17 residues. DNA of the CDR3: TGTGCCAGCAGCTCTTTGACTAGCGGGAGGGGTGCAGATACGCAGTATTTT. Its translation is CASSSLTSGRGADTQYF.

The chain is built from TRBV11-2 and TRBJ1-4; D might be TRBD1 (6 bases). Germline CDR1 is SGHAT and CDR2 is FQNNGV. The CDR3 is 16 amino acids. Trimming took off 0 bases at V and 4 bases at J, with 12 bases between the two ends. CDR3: CASSLDDRRGNEKLFF. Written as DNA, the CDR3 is TGTGCCAGCAGCTTAGACGACAGGCGTGGTAATGAAAAACTGTTTTTT.

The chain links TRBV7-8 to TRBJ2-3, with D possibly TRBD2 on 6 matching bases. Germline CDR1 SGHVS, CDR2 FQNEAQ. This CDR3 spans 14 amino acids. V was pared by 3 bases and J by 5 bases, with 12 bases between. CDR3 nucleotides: TGTGCCAGCAGCTTTGGTGCGGGGAGAGATACGCAGTATTTT. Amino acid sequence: CASSFGAGRDTQYF.

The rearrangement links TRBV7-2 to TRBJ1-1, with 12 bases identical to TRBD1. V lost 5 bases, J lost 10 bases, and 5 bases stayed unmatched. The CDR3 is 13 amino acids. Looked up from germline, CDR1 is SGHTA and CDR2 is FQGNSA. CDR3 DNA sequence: TGTGCCAGCAGCGTAACGGGACAGGGGGCAGCTTTCTTT. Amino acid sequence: CASSVTGQGAAFF. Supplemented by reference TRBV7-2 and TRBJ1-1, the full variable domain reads GAGVSQSPSNKVTEKGKDVELRCDPISGHTALYWYRQSLGQGLEFLIYFQGNSAPDKSGLPSDRFSAERTGGSVSTLTIQRTQQEDSAVYLCASSVTGQGAAFFGQGTRLTVV.